This T cell receptor (beta chain) was recorded in a study of shared clonotypes between healthy human individuals. Across the study: Per donor, CD8 memory used one plate, CD8 naive used two, CD4 memory used three and CD4 naive used three. Study-wide findings and caveats: Rarefaction showed sorted-subset sequencing was incomplete despite large depth.

There are 14 residues in the CDR3. The germline V gene has CDR1 SGHDN and CDR2 FVKESK. Between the trimmed V and J ends, which lost 2 bases and 1 base, there was a span of 8 bases. Concerning this clone itself: No antigen is known for it.

Deep level was the assay's run setting. TCRdb keeps only in-frame clones here, not all; method: immunoSEQ multiplex PCR. The sample has over 2 million clones; 95% are singletons. The J gene is TRBJ1-1, the V gene TRBV14; D call uncertain. Sequencing was performed on naive CD4+ T cells sorted from blood. Subset in this sample: CD45RA+ positively selected. The receptor was derived from a man between 18 and 35 years old in good health. CDR3 DNA: TGTGCCAGCAGCCAAATAAACAAGAACACTGAAGCTTTCTTT. Translation gives CASSQINKNTEAFF. Filled out from reference TRBV14 and TRBJ1-1, the complete variable domain reads EAGVTQFPSHSVIEKGQTVTLRCDPISGHDNLYWYRRVMGKEIKFLLHFVKESKQDESGMPNNRFLAERTGGTYSTLKVQPAELEDSGVYFCASSQINKNTEAFFGQGTRLTVV.